This TCR beta chain comes out of a study of blood T cell repertoires in COVID-19. Study-level information: Acute and convalescent COVID-19 specimens originated in the United States, Italy and Spain.

Germline loops: CDR1 LGHDT, CDR2 YNNKEL (reference sequence). The CDR3 loop spans 17 amino acids. The J segment lost 3 bases and the V segment lost 0 bases, leaving 10 bases of the junction unmatched. Data came from immunoSEQ multiplex PCR; TCRdb stores just in-frame clones and leaves some out. The profile shows around 500,000 clones, 80% to 90% of them singletons. Sequencing was performed on peripheral blood. This receptor was identified in a human donor in a cohort sampled during active COVID-19. V usage is TRBV3-1 (or the pseudogene TRBV3-2) and J usage is TRBJ2-7; 8 positions agree with TRBD2. CDR3 in amino acids: CASSQEGELAGYYEQYF. In DNA form, the CDR3 reads TGTGCCAGCAGCCAAGAAGGAGAGCTAGCGGGTTACTACGAGCAGTACTTC.